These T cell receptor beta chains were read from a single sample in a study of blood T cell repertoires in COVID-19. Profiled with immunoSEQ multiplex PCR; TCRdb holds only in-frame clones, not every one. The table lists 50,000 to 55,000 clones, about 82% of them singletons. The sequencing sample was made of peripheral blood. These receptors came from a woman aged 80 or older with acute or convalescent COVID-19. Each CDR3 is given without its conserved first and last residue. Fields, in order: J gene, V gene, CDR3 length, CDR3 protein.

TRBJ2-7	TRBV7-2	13	ASSATSRGPYEQY
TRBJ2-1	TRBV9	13	ASSVDGRESNEQF
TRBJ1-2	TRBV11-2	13	ASSLIRDSDYGYT
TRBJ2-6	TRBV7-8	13	ASSDFGSGANVLT
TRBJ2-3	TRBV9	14	ASSGRQGPRADTQY
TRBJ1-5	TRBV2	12	ASSAGQGGQPQH
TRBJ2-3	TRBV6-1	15	ASSKGTSGGFTDTQY
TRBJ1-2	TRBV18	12	ASSPTGTVYGYT
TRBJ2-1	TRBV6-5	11	ASSYSFYGEQF
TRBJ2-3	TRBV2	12	ASKRSPLGDTQY
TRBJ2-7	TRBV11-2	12	ASSEVVQVYEQY
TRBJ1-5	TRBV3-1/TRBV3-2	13	ASSPRDRNNQPQH
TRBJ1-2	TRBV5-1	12	ASSPPTGSYGYT
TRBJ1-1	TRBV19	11	ASSINRYTEAF
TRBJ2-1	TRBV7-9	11	ASSNHRGGEQF
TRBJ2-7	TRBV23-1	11	ASSQSPSYEQY
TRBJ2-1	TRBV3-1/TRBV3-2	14	ASSQDERIHYNEQF
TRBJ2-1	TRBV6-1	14	ASSEELRLGYNEQF
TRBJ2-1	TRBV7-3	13	ASSSGQGFHNEQF
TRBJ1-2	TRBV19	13	ASMGQWALDYGYT